This TCR beta chain was sequenced for a study of blood T cell repertoires in COVID-19. Study details: PBMCs, B-cell-depleted T cells, or T cells provided the cDNA or gDNA that made up the material.

In the authors' methods: The assay estimated nucleated cells by amplifying reference gene primers. Clones were read by immunoSEQ multiplex PCR, and TCRdb kept only the in-frame ones, dropping some. D and trimming were read from the DNA, whereas the V and J calls and clone size are those reported in that table. The sample consists of hundreds of thousands of clones, around 89% of them appearing once. Per the germline V gene, CDR1 is LNHNV and CDR2 is YYDKDF (reference sequence). V was shortened by 0 bases and J by 0 bases, with 6 bases between the two germline ends. This CDR3 contains 14 residues. This sequence originates from a woman aged 25 to 39 with COVID-19, enrolled during active disease. The chain uses TRBV15 and TRBJ2-7, with D hard to call. The sequenced sample was peripheral blood. The CDR3 DNA sequence: TGTGCCACCAGCAGAGATCGGAGCTCCTACGAGCAGTACGTC. The encoded protein is CATSRDRSSYEQYV.